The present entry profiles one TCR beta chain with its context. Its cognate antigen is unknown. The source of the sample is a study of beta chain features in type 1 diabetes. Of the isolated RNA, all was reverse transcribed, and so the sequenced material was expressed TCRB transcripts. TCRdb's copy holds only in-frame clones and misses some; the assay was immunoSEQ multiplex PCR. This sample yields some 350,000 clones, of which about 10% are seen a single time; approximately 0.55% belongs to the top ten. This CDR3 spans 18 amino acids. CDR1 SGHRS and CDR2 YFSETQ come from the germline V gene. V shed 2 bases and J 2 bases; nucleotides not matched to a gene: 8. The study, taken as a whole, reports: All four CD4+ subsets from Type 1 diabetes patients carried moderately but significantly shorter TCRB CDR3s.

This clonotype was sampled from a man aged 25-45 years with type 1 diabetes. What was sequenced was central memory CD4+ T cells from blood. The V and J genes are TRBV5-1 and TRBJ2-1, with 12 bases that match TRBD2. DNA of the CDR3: TGCGCCAGCAGCTTCGGACTAGCGGGAAGGTACGCCTACAATGAGCAGTTCTTC. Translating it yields CASSFGLAGRYAYNEQFF.